This T cell receptor beta chain appears in the sequencing data of a study of blood T cells in healthy people across ages. Study-level findings and limits: Strong correlation was found linking TCR beta diversity to naive T cell percentage.

This clonotype was found a few times. Its target is not known. Total RNA amounts of at least 5.5 micrograms were extracted per sample. In germline, CDR1 is DFQATT, CDR2 SNEGSKA (reference sequence). The V and J ends lost 6 bases and 4 bases, in that order; junction bases with no gene match: 10. The CDR3 loop spans 15 amino acids. Together with a sample-barcoded 5' primer, a J-beta primer mix was included in a second PCR lasting about 6 to 11 cycles. TCRdb reprocessed the 5' RACE reads with MiXCR, giving one entry per CDR3 protein. Among 650,000 to 1,000,000 distinct CDR3 sequences listed, roughly 35% were seen once.

The chain links TRBV20-1 to TRBJ1-5; 9 positions match TRBD1. The sequenced sample was blood. The sequence derives from a man younger than 35 in good health. The DNA of the CDR3 is TGCAGTGCCAGGGACAGGGCGGGAAGAAATCAGCCCCAGCATTTT. Its translation: CSARDRAGRNQPQHF.